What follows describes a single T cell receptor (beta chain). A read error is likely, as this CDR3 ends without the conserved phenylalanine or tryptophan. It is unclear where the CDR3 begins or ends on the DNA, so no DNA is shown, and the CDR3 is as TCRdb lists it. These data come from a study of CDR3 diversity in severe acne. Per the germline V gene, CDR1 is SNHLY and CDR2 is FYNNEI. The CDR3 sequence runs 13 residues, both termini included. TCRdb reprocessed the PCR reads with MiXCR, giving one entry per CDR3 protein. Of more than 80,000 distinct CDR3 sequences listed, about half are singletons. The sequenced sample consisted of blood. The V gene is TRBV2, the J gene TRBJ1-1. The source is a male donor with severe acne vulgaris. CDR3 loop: CASRDTLSTEAFV.